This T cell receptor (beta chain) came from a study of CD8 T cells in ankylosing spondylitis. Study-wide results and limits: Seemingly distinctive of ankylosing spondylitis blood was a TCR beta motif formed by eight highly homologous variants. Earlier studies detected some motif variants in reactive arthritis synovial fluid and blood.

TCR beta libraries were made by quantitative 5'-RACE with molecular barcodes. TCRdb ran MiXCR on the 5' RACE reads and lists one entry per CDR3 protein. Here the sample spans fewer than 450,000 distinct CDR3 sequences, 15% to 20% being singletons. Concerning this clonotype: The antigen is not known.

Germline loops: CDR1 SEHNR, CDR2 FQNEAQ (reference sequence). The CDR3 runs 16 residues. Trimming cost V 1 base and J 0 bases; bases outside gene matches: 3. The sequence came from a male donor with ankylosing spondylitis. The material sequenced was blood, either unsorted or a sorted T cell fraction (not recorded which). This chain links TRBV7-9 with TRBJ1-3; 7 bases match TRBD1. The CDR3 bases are TGTGCCAGCAGCTTAGGTGACAGGGCCTCTGGAAACACCATATATTTT. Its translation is CASSLGDRASGNTIYF.